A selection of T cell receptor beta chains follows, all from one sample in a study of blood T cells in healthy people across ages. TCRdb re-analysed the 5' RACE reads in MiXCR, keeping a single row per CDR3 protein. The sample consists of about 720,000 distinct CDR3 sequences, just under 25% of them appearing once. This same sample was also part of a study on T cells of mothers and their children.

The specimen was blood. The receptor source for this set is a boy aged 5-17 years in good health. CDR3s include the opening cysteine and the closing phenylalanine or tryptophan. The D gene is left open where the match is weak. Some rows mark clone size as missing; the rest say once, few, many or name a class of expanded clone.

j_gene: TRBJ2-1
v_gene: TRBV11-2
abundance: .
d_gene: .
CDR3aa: CASSPWTNEQFF
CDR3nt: TGTGCCAGCAGCCCATGGACAAATGAGCAGTTCTTC

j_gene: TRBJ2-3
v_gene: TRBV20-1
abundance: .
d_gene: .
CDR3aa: CSASGGRSTDTQYF
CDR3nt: TGCAGTGCTAGTGGGGGCCGATCCACAGATACGCAGTATTTT

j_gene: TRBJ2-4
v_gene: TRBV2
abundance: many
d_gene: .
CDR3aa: CASSLGGGADIQYF
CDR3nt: TGTGCCAGCAGTCTCGGTGGGGGGGCGGACATTCAGTACTTC

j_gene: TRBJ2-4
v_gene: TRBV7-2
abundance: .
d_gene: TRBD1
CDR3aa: CASSLAGQLGKNIQYF
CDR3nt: TGTGCCAGCAGCTTAGCGGGACAGCTAGGCAAAAACATTCAGTACTTC

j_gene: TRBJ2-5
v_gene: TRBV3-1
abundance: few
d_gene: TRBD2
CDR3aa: CASSQDVGTRWKTQYF
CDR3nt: TGTGCCAGCAGCCAAGATGTGGGGACTAGGTGGAAGACCCAGTACTTC

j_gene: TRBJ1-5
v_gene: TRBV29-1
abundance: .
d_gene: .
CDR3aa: CSVESGDDQPQHF
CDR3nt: TGCAGCGTTGAATCAGGGGATGACCAGCCCCAGCATTTT

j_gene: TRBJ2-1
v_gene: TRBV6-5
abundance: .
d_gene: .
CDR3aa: CASSSSGISSYNEQFF
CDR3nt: TGTGCCAGCAGTTCCTCCGGGATCAGCTCCTACAATGAGCAGTTCTTC

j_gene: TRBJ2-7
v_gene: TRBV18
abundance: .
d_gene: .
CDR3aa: CASSHGRSYEQYF
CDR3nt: TGTGCCAGCTCCCACGGCAGGTCCTACGAGCAGTACTTC

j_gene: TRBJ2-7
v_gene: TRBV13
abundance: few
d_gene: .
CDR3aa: CASSFSPRFYEQYF
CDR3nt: TGTGCCAGCAGCTTCTCCCCTCGATTCTACGAGCAGTACTTC

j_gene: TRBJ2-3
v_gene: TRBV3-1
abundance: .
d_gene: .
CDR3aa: CASSQGGRATDTQYF
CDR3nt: TGTGCCAGCAGCCAAGGCGGGCGGGCCACAGATACGCAGTATTTT

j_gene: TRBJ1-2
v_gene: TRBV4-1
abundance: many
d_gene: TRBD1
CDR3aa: CASSHGTGDGLSNYGYTF
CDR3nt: TGCGCCAGCAGCCACGGGACAGGGGACGGGCTCTCTAACTATGGCTACACCTTC

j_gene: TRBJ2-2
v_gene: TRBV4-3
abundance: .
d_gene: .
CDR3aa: CASSQDSQDQWAGELFF
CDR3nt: TGCGCCAGCAGCCAAGATTCCCAGGACCAATGGGCCGGGGAGCTGTTTTTT

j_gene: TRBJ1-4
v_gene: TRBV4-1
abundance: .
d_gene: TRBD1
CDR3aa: CASSQGGTVEKLFF
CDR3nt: TGCGCCAGCAGCCAAGGAGGGACAGTTGAAAAACTGTTTTTT

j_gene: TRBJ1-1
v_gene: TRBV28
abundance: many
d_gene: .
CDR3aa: CASSLPGRLNTEAFF
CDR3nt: TGTGCCAGCAGTTTACCGGGACGTTTGAACACTGAAGCTTTCTTT

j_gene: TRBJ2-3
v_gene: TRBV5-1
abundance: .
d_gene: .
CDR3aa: CASSFEGNTQYF
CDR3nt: TGCGCCAGCAGCTTCGAAGGAAATACGCAGTATTTT

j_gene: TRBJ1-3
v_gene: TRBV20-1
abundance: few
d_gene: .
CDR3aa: CSAADGFRRSSGNTIYF
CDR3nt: TGCAGTGCCGCCGATGGTTTTCGCAGAAGCTCTGGAAACACCATATATTTT

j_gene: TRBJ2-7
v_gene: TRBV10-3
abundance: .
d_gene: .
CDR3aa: CAISEPFHEQYF
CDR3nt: TGTGCCATCAGTGAACCCTTCCACGAGCAGTACTTC

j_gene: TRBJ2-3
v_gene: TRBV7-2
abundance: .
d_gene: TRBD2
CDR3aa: CASSLRVTSGGSTDTQYF
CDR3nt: TGTGCCAGCAGCTTACGGGTAACTAGCGGGGGAAGCACAGATACGCAGTATTTT

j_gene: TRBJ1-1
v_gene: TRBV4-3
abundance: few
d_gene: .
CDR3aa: CASSPKHANTEAFF
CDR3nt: TGCGCCAGCAGCCCTAAACATGCAAACACTGAAGCTTTCTTT

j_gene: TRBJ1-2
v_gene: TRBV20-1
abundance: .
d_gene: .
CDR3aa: CSATEKHYGYTF
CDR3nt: TGCAGTGCCACCGAAAAGCACTATGGCTACACCTTC

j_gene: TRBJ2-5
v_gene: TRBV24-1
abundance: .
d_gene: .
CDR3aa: CATSDPTGEGGTQYF
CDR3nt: TGTGCCACCAGTGACCCGACGGGGGAAGGGGGGACCCAGTACTTC

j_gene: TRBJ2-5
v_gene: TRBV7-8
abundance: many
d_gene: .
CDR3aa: CASSRDDAQETQYF
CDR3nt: TGTGCCAGCAGCCGAGACGACGCCCAAGAGACCCAGTACTTC

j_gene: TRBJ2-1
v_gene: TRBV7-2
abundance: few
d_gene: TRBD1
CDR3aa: CASSYRDRDRNEQFF
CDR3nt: TGTGCCAGCAGTTACCGGGACAGGGACAGGAATGAGCAGTTCTTC

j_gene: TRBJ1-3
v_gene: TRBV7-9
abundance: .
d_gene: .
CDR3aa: CASSFKGSPTGNTIYF
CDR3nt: TGTGCCAGCAGCTTTAAGGGCAGCCCCACTGGAAACACCATATATTTT

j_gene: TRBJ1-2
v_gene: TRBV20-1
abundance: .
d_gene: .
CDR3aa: CSARDSAPSAGDYGYTF
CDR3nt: TGCAGTGCTAGAGACAGCGCGCCCTCCGCGGGGGACTATGGCTACACCTTC

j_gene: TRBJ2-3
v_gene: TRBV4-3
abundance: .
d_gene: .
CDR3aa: CASSQGPGAGSTDTQYF
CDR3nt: TGCGCCAGCAGCCAGGGGCCGGGGGCAGGGAGCACAGATACGCAGTATTTT

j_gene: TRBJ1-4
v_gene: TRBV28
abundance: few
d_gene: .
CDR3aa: CASSLGRTAPEKLVF
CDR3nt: TGTGCCAGCAGTTTGGGAAGGACAGCCCCCGAAAAACTGGTTTTT

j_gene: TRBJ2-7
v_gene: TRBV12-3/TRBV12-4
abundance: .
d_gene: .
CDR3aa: CASRWGHREQYF
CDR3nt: TGTGCCAGCAGATGGGGACACCGCGAGCAGTACTTC

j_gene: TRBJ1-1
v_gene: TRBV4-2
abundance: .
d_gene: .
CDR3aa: CASSQALNSLNTEAFF
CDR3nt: TGTGCCAGCAGCCAAGCGTTAAACAGCTTAAACACTGAAGCTTTCTTT

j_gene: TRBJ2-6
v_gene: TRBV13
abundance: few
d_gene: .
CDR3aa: CASSLLGPGGANVLTF
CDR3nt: TGTGCCAGCAGCTTACTGGGGCCGGGGGGGGCCAACGTCCTGACTTTC

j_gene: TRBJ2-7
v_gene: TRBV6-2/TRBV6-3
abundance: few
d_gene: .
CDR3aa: CASSYEGWGEQYF
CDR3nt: TGTGCCAGCAGTTACGAGGGATGGGGTGAGCAGTACTTC

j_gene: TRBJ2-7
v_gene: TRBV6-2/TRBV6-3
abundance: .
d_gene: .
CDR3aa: CASSYNGEAYEQYF
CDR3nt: TGTGCCAGCAGTTACAATGGGGAAGCCTACGAGCAGTACTTC

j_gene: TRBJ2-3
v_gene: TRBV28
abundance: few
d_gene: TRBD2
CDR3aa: CASSGTGTSGTDTQYF
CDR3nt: TGTGCCAGCAGTGGGACCGGGACTAGCGGCACAGATACGCAGTATTTT

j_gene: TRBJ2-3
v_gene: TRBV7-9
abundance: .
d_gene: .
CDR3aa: CASRNRDTGTDTQYF
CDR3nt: TGTGCCAGCAGGAACCGGGACACGGGCACAGATACGCAGTATTTT

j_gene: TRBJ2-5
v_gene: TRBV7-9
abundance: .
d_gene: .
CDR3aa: CASSTPEGGTQYF
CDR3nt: TGTGCCAGCAGCACACCCGAGGGGGGGACCCAGTACTTC

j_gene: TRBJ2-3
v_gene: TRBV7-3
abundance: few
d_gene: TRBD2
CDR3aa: CASSLRLALASDTQYF
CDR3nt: TGTGCCAGCAGCTTAAGACTAGCCCTGGCATCGGATACGCAGTATTTT

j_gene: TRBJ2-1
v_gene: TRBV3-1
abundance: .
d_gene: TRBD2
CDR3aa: CASSQDKLAGTEQFF
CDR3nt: TGTGCCAGCAGCCAAGATAAACTAGCGGGGACTGAGCAGTTCTTC

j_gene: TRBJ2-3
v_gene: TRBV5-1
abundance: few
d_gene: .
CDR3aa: CASSYWTTTDTQYF
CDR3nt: TGCGCCAGCAGCTATTGGACTACCACAGATACGCAGTATTTT

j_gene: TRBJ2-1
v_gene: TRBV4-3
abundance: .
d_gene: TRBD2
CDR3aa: CASSPRRGSYNEQFF
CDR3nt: TGCGCCAGCAGCCCCCGGCGGGGGTCCTACAATGAGCAGTTCTTC

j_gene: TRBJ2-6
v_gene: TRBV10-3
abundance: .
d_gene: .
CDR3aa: CAIRRSWEPSSGANVLTF
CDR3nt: TGTGCCATCAGGCGATCGTGGGAACCCTCCTCTGGGGCCAACGTCCTGACTTTC

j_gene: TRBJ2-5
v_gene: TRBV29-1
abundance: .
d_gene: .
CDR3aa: CSVEGTGVETQYF
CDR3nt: TGCAGCGTTGAAGGCACGGGGGTAGAGACCCAGTACTTC

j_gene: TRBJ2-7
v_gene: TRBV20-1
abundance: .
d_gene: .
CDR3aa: CSAYNPQKTYEQYF
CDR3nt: TGCAGTGCATATAACCCACAGAAAACCTACGAGCAGTACTTC

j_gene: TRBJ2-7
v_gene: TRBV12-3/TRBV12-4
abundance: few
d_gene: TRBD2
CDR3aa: CANSFGGGSYEQYF
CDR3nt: TGTGCCAACAGTTTCGGGGGGGGGTCCTACGAGCAGTACTTC

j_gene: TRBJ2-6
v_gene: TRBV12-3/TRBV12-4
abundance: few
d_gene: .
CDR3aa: CASTGLSYSGANVLTF
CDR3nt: TGTGCCAGCACGGGACTTAGCTACTCTGGGGCCAACGTCCTGACTTTC

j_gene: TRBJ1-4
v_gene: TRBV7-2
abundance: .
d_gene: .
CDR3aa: CASSLSGFGEKLFF
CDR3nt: TGTGCCAGCAGCTTATCAGGGTTCGGGGAAAAACTGTTTTTT

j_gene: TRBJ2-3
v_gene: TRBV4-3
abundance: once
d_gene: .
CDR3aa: CASSQRLTSTDTQYF
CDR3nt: TGCGCCAGCAGCCAGAGATTAACTAGCACAGATACGCAGTATTTT

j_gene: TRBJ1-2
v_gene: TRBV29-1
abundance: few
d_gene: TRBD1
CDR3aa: CSVEKQGEYGYTF
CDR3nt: TGCAGCGTCGAGAAACAGGGGGAATATGGCTACACCTTC

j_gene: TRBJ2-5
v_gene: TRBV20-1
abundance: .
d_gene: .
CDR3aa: CSAKGGGKEETQYF
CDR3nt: TGCAGTGCTAAAGGAGGGGGAAAGGAAGAGACCCAGTACTTC

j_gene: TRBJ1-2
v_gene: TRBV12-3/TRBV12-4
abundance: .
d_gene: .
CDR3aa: CASSFRGLYGYTF
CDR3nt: TGTGCCAGCAGTTTTAGGGGCCTCTATGGCTACACCTTC

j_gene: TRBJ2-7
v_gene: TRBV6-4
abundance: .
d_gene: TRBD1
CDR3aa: CASSDSKIGQGAYEQYF
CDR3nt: TGTGCCAGCAGTGACTCGAAGATAGGACAGGGGGCTTACGAGCAGTACTTC

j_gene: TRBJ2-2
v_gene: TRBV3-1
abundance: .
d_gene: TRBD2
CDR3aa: CASSHGQAGVAGELFF
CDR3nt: TGTGCCAGCAGCCATGGCCAAGCGGGAGTCGCCGGGGAGCTGTTTTTT

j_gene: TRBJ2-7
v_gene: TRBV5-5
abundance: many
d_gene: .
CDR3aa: CASSLRPDRPYEQYF
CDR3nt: TGTGCCAGCAGCTTGCGGCCTGACCGCCCCTACGAGCAGTACTTC

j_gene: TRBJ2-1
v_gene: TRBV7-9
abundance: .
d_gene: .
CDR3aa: CASSLMTGPSYNEQFF
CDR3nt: TGTGCCAGCAGCTTAATGACGGGGCCATCCTACAATGAGCAGTTCTTC

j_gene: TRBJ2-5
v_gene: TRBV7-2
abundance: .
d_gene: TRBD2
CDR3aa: CASSLSREAVQYF
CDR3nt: TGTGCCAGCAGCTTATCGCGGGAGGCTGTGCAGTACTTC

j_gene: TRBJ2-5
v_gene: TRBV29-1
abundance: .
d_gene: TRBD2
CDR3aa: CSVYSGQETQYF
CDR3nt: TGCAGCGTTTATAGCGGGCAAGAGACCCAGTACTTC

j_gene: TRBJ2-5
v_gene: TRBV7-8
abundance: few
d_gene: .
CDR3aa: CASSLAAGRGETQYF
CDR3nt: TGTGCCAGCAGCTTAGCGGCAGGGCGAGGGGAGACCCAGTACTTC

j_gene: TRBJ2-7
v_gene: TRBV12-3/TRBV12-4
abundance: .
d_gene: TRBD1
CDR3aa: CASSETGSEQYF
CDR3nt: TGTGCCAGCAGTGAGACAGGGTCAGAGCAGTACTTC

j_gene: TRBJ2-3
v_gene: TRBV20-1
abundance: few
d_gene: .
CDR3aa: CSAMFAADTQYF
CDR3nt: TGCAGTGCTATGTTTGCGGCAGATACGCAGTATTTT

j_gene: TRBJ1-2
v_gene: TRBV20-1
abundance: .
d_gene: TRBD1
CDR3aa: CSASDRDRGFYGYTF
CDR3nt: TGCAGTGCTAGCGACCGGGACAGGGGGTTCTATGGCTACACCTTC